This passage covers 9 T cell receptor beta chains from one sample sequenced in a study of T-cell memory formation after mild COVID-19. One entry per CDR3 protein, called by TCRdb with MiXCR from the 5' RACE reads. The data hold about 170,000 distinct CDR3 sequences, with 10% to 15% observed a single time. The specimen was PBMCs or a T cell subset sorted from them (not recorded which). The receptors here all came from a man between 18 and 29 years old who had mild COVID-19 (a few samples of this study predate the infection). Cell type and time point are not known.

This clonotype was counted many times. This rearrangement joins TRBV7-8 to TRBJ2-3; D is perhaps TRBD2 (5 bases). Germline-derived CDR1 and CDR2 are SGHVS and FQNEAQ. The CDR3 is made up of 17 amino acids. The germline V and J ends were trimmed by 5 bases and 10 bases, with 28 bases remaining between them. As DNA, the CDR3 is TGTGCCAGCAGCGGAGGAATGGGTGCCACCACTGTTCGAGCGCAGTATTTT. Protein sequence: CASSGGMGATTVRAQYF.

This clonotype was observed a few times. This chain connects TRBV12-3 or TRBV12-4 to TRBJ2-7; the D is unclear. Deletions cut 7 bases from V and 1 base from J, with 14 bases between. This CDR3 has 14 residues. As DNA, the CDR3 is TGTGCCAGCACCACCGGAACAGAGTCCTACGAGCAGTACTTC. Encoded protein: CASTTGTESYEQYF.

V is TRBV18 and J is TRBJ1-6; 9 bases are shared with TRBD1. Germline V lookup: CDR1 KGHSH, CDR2 LQKENI. The CDR3 runs to 17 residues. The J segment lost 9 bases and the V segment lost 2 bases, leaving 11 bases of the junction unmatched. The CDR3 DNA follows: TGTGCCAGCTCACCATGGGGACCGGGACAGGGAACTTCACCCCTCCACTTT. Amino acids: CASSPWGPGQGTSPLHF.

V and J are TRBV5-1 and TRBJ1-2, with 9 positions matching TRBD1. Germline V gives CDR1 SGHRS, CDR2 YFSETQ. The CDR3 sequence is 15 residues long. The ends lost 2 bases at V and 3 bases at J; junction bases unmatched: 5. The CDR3 loop is CASSLGTGGDYGYTF. CDR3 DNA: TGCGCCAGCAGCTTAGGTACAGGGGGCGACTATGGCTACACCTTC. The complete variable domain, with remaining parts taken from reference TRBV5-1 and TRBJ1-2, reads KAGVTQTPRYLIKTRGQQVTLSCSPISGHRSVSWYQQTPGQGLQFLFEYFSETQRNKGNFPGRFSGRQFSNSRSEMNVSTLELGDSALYLCASSLGTGGDYGYTFGSGTRLTVV.

The chain uses TRBV12-3 or TRBV12-4 and TRBJ1-1; the D is unclear. The V end lost 5 bases, the J end lost 6 bases, and 10 bases lay between the germline ends. The CDR3 is 12 residues long. For the CDR3, the DNA is TGTGCCAGCAGTATTGGTTTACCTGAAGCTTTCTTT. Protein sequence: CASSIGLPEAFF.

This clonotype turned up a few times. The gene calls are TRBV5-1 and TRBJ2-3, with 7 positions matching TRBD1. Germline V gene lookup returns CDR1 SGHRS and CDR2 YFSETQ. V lost 1 base and J lost 1; bases outside the gene matches: 3. The CDR3 has 15 amino acids. The CDR3 here is CASSLPGQGTDTQYF. The CDR3 DNA reads TGCGCCAGCAGCTTGCCCGGACAGGGCACAGATACGCAGTATTTT.

This clonotype turned up a few times. V gene TRBV29-1 combines with J gene TRBJ1-1, with 8 bases that match TRBD1. V shed 5 bases and J 5 bases; nucleotides not matched to a gene: 7. The CDR3 totals 13 residues. The germline V gene encodes CDR1 SQVTM and CDR2 ANQGSEA. The CDR3 coding sequence is TGCAGCGTTTCCGGACAGGGAGGGACTGAAGCTTTCTTT. Amino acids: CSVSGQGGTEAFF.

The genes are TRBV7-2 and TRBJ2-7; tentatively, D is TRBD1 (7 bases). The CDR3 extends over 15 amino acids. V lost 3 bases to trimming and J lost 0 bases, with 12 bases between them. Germline CDR1 reads SGHTA; CDR2 reads FQGNSA. CDR3 sequence reads: CASSLSGDSSYEQYF. The CDR3, as DNA: TGTGCCAGCAGCTTGTCGGGGGACAGCTCCTACGAGCAGTACTTC.

This clonotype showed up just a few times. J is TRBJ1-3 and V is TRBV28, with a possible D match to TRBD1 (5 bases). Germline CDR1 is MDHEN and CDR2 is SYDVKM. The CDR3 sequence is 15 residues long. V was trimmed by 5 bases and J by 4 bases, leaving 15 bases between them. CDR3 loop: CASSPGGGRGNTIYF. The CDR3 DNA follows: TGTGCCAGCAGTCCCGGCGGGGGAAGAGGAAACACCATATATTTT.